Following are 4 T cell receptor beta chains from one sample sequenced in a study of PD-1 blockade in classical Hodgkin lymphoma. Every patient relapsed after autologous stem cell transplantation, and brentuximab vedotin exposure varied. Sequencing used immunoSEQ multiplex PCR; TCRdb keeps in-frame clones, though not all of them. The data show some 21,000 clones, roughly 70% seen once. The sequencing here drew on peripheral blood mononuclear cells (PBMCs), taken at baseline. The receptors were gathered from a human donor with classical Hodgkin lymphoma.

In this sample, this clone turned up a few times. CDR3 in DNA: TGTGCCAGCAGCTTAGAACACCTTAGCAATCAGCCCCAGCATTTT. Its translation: CASSLEHLSNQPQHF. V usage is TRBV7-2 and J usage is TRBJ1-5; D is unclear. Trimming took off 1 base at V and 0 bases at J, with 7 bases between the two ends. This CDR3 region has 15 residues. Per germline, CDR1 SGHTA and CDR2 FQGNSA.

This sequence joins TRBV11-2 and TRBJ2-5; D is possibly TRBD1 or TRBD2 (6 bases each). Germline loops: CDR1 SGHAT, CDR2 FQNNGV. This CDR3 has 14 amino acids. Trimming took off 5 bases at V and 9 bases at J, with 19 bases between the two ends. In DNA form, the CDR3 reads TGTGCCAGCAGCCCCTTAGCCTCAGGGGAGGCCCAGTACTTC. It specifies CASSPLASGEAQYF.

The V and J genes are TRBV5-5 and TRBJ2-7, with 8 bases that match TRBD2. The CDR3 length is 15 residues. Germline values: CDR1 SGHKS, CDR2 YYEKEE (reference sequence). The junction had 12 bases not matched to a gene; V was cut back by 4 bases and J by 6 bases. In DNA, the CDR3 is TGTGCCAGCAGCACCGCGAGCCAGCGGGAGTTCGAGCAGTACTTC. Encoded protein: CASSTASQREFEQYF.

The sample holds one count of this clone. The chain recombines TRBV11-2 with TRBJ2-7, with D perhaps matching TRBD2 (6 bases). The CDR3 is made up of 16 amino acids. The germline gives CDR1 SGHAT, CDR2 FQNNGV. Trimming removed 6 bases from V and 4 bases from J, with 22 bases in between. The CDR3 nucleotides are TGTGCCAGCAGGGATGATTGGGAGGACTTCATGTACGAGCAGTACTTC. It yields the protein CASRDDWEDFMYEQYF. The whole variable domain, filled in from reference TRBV11-2 and TRBJ2-7, reads EAGVAQSPRYKIIEKRQSVAFWCNPISGHATLYWYQQILGQGPKLLIQFQNNGVVDDSQLPKDRFSAERLKGVDSTLKIQPAKLEDSAVYLCASRDDWEDFMYEQYFGPGTRLTVT.